This T cell receptor beta chain was sequenced for a study of blood T cells in healthy people across ages (dated by TCRdb to about 2015). As for the study more broadly: In model experiments, roughly one uniquely barcoded TCR beta cDNA molecule per two T cells was captured by template switching. Two additional independent replicas of 1 million unique cDNA reads from the same blood draw were analyzed for two donors (one aged 18 to 29 and one aged 80 or older). The donors were divided into four age groups: young (average about 16 years), middle-aged (around 41), aged (approximately 64) and long-lived (82). To avoid experimental bias, donors of different ages were randomly spread across the sequencing lanes. Age-related changes in TCR beta repertoire diversity were measured in the study by deep sequencing normalized with unique cDNA molecular identifiers. The research as a whole found: The CMV infection status of donors was not known, potentially confounding age-related changes in expanded clonotypes. As age increased, observed TCR beta diversity per million T cells dropped in a roughly linear way, and a significant reduction was already evident by age 40. A strong correlation was found between observed TCR beta diversity and the percentage of naive T cells measured by flow cytometry. Conclusive comparison of naive and antigen-experienced compartments was prevented by the profiling of bulk unsorted PBMCs. The long-lived group showed more naive CD4+ T cells, fewer expanded clones and increased TCR diversity than the aged group, suggesting age selection. Total diversity estimates from one million sequenced T cells were considered lower bounds and underestimates.

Donors were 40 or so systemically healthy Caucasian individuals from Russia aged roughly 6 to 95 years. Each donor gave ten milliliters of peripheral blood, collected into EDTA-treated Vacutainer tubes. Ficoll-Paque density-gradient centrifugation was used to isolate PBMCs, with at least 6.5 million per sample. Trizol reagent was used to extract total RNA from PBMCs, with at least 5 micrograms per sample. For every donor, flow cytometry on a PBMC aliquot measured the percentage of naive CD45RAhigh/CD27high T cells. The CDR3 runs 14 residues from the cysteine to the phenylalanine. Only the CDR3 region is kept as DNA, spanning 42 bases read in frame from base 1. V is pared back by 3 bases and J by 7 bases, with 10 bases lying between the germline termini. The library was prepared using 5' RACE. The sample was run on an Illumina HiSeq 2500. A second PCR of roughly 6 to 11 cycles was run with a J-beta primer mix and a sample-barcoded 5' primer. A template-switch 5' adaptor carrying 12 random nucleotides introduced a unique molecular identifier onto each TCR beta cDNA molecule. At least 2.5 million CDR3-containing paired-end reads were obtained from each sample. All of the RNA was converted into first-strand cDNA using the Mint cDNA synthesis kit, with a TRBC-specific oligonucleotide serving as the primer. After uracil-DNA glycosylase treatment, a first 18-cycle PCR used universal primers M1SS and BC2_uni_R on all cDNA. The authors' pipeline ran thus. Each sample was normalized by randomly selecting 1 million high-quality reads, each carrying a distinct molecular identifier. Reads with shared molecular identifiers were discarded instead of being binned into consensus sequences. MiTCR, set to a Q25 quality threshold and the strictest error-elimination algorithm, was used for CDR3 identification, clonotype clustering and error correction. A nonparametric unseen species model with Euler transformation was used to estimate a lower bound on total TCR beta diversity. TCRdb cleaned the public reads at Q25 with fastp, built clones with MiXCR and kept in-frame beta chains. Entries that share a CDR3 protein sequence are merged under the most common genes and DNA. The V and J calls were not made by the authors but by TCRdb's processing. For this sample the table gives approximately 810,000 distinct CDR3 sequences, of which 25% to 35% were detected only once. The top ten hold roughly a sixth of the sample.

As regards this clonotype: It has no known antigen specificity. No much larger clone is present one base from it, and per-base qualities are unavailable.

The receptor was derived from an elderly woman in good health. This chain joins TRBV12-3 or TRBV12-4 to TRBJ1-6; 5 matching bases give a weak D call of TRBD1. The sequenced sample was blood. The DNA sequence is given as TGTGCCAGCAGTTTGGCAGGGTGGAATTCACCCCTCCACTTT. Its translation is CASSLAGWNSPLHF.